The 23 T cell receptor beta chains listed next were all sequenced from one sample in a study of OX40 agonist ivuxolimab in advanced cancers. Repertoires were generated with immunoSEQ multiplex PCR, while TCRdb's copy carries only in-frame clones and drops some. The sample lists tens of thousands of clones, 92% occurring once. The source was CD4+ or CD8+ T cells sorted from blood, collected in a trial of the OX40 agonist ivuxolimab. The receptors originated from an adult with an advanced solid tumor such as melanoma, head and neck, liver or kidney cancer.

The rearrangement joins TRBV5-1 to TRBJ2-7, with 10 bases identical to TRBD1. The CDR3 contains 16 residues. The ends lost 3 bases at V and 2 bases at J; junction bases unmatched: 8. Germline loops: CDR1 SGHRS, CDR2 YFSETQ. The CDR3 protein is CASSWISGTGAYEQYF. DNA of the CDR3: TGCGCCAGCAGCTGGATCTCCGGGACAGGGGCCTACGAGCAGTACTTC.

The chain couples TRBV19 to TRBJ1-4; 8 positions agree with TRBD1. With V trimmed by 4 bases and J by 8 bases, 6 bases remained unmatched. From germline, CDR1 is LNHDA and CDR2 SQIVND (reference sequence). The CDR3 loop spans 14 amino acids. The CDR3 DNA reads TGTGCCAGTAGTAACGCAGGGGGCGGCGAAAAACTGTTTTTT. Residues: CASSNAGGGEKLFF.

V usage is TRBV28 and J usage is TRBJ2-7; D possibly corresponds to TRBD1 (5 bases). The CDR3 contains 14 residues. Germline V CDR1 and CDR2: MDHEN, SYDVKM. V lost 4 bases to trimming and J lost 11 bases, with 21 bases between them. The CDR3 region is CASSSEQGFPTEYF. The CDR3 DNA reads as TGTGCCAGCAGTTCGGAGCAGGGATTCCCAACTGAGTACTTC.

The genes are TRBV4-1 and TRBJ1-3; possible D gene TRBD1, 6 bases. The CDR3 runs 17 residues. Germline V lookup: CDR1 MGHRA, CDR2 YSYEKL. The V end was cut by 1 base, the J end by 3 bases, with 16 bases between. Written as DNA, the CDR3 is TGCGCCAGCAGCCAAGGGGCGAACAGGGCGAGTGGAAACACCATATATTTT. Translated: CASSQGANRASGNTIYF.

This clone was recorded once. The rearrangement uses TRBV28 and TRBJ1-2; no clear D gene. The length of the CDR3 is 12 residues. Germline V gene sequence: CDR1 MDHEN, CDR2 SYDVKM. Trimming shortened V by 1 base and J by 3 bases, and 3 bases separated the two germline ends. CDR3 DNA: TGTGCCAGCAGTTTATACGACTATGGCTACACCTTC. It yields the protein CASSLYDYGYTF.

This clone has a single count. The chain's CDR3 is CASSDRLVRDYNEQFF. CDR3 in DNA: TGCGCCAGCAGTGATCGGCTCGTCAGGGACTACAATGAGCAGTTCTTC. J is TRBJ2-1 and V is TRBV10-1; D perhaps matches TRBD1 (5 bases). This CDR3 contains 16 residues. The V gene lost 3 bases and the J gene lost 3 bases, with 15 bases spanning the gap. Germline CDR1 and CDR2: WNHNN and SYGVQD (reference sequence).

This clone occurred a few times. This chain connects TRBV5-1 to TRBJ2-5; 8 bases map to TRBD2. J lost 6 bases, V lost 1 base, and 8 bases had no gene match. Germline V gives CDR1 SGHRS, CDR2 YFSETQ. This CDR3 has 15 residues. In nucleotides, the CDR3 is TGCGCCAGCAGCTTGAACGGGAGGGCCGAGAAGACCCAGTACTTC. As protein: CASSLNGRAEKTQYF.

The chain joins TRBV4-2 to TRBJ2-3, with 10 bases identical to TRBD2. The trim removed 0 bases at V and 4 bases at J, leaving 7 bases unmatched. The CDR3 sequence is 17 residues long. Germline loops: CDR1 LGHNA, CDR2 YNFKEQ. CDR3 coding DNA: TGTGCCAGCAGCCAAGATTGGTCTAGCGGGAGTTCAGATACGCAGTATTTT. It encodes CASSQDWSSGSSDTQYF.

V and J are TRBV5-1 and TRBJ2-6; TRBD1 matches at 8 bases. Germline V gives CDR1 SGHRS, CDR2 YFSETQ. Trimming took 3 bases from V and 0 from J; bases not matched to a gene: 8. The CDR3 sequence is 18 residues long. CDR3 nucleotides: TGCGCCAGCAGCTCTGTCGGGACAGGATACTCTGGGGCCAACGTCCTGACTTTC. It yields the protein CASSSVGTGYSGANVLTF. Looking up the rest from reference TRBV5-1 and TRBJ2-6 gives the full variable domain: KAGVTQTPRYLIKTRGQQVTLSCSPISGHRSVSWYQQTPGQGLQFLFEYFSETQRNKGNFPGRFSGRQFSNSRSEMNVSTLELGDSALYLCASSSVGTGYSGANVLTFGAGSRLTVL.

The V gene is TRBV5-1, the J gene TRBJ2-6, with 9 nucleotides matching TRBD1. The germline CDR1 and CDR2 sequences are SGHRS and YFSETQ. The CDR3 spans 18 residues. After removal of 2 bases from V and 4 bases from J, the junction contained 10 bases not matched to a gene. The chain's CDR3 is CASSLRTGVGRGANVLTF. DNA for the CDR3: TGCGCCAGCAGCTTAAGGACAGGGGTGGGTCGGGGGGCCAACGTCCTGACTTTC.

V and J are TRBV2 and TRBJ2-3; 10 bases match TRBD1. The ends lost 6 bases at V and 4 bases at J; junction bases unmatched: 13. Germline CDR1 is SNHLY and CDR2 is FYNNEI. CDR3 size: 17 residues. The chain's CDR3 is CASSRDRGGGRADTQYF. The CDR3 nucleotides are TGTGCCAGCAGCCGGGACAGGGGAGGGGGCAGAGCAGATACGCAGTATTTT.

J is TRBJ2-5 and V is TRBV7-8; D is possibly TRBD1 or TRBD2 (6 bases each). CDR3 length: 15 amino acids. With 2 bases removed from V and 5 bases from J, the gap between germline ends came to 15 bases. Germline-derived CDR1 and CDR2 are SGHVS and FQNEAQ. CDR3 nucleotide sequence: TGTGCCAGCAGCTTATTTGGGGGGCCCGGGGAGACCCAGTACTTC. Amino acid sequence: CASSLFGGPGETQYF.

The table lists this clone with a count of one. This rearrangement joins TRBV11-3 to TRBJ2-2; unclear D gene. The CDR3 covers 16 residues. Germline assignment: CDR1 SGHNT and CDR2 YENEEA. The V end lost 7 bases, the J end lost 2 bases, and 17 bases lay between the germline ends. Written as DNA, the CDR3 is TGTGCCAGCAAGTCGGAACGAGCGCCTAACACCGGGGAGCTGTTTTTT. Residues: CASKSERAPNTGELFF.

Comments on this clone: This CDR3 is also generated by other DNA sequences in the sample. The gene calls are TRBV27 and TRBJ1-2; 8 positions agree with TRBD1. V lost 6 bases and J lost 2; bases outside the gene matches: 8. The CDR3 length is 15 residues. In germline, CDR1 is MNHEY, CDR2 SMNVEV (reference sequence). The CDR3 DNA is TGTGCCAGCAGCTTTACAGGGGGGGCGAACTATGGCTACACCTTC. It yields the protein CASSFTGGANYGYTF.

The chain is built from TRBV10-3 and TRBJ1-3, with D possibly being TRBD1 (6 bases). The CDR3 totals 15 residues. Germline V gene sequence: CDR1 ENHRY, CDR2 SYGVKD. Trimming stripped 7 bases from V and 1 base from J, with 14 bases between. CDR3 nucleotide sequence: TGTGCCATCACCCGGGACATTACTTCTGGAAACACCATATATTTT. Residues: CAITRDITSGNTIYF.

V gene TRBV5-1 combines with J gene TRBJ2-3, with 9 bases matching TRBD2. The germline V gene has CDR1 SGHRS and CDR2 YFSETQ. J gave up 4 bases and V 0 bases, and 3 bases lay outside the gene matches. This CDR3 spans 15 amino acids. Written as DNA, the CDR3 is TGCGCCAGCAGCTTGGATGCGGGAGGGGCAGATACGCAGTATTTT. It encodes CASSLDAGGADTQYF.

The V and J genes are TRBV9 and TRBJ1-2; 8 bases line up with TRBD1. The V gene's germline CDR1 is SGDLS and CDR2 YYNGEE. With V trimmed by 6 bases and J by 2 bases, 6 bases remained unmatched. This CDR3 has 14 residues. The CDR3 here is CASIGQGPNYGYTF. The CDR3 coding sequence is TGTGCCAGCATCGGACAGGGACCAAACTATGGCTACACCTTC.

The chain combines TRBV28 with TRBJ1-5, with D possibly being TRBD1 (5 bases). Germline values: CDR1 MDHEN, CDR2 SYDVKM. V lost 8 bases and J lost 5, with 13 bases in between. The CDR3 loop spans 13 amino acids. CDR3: CASLGHLDQPQHF. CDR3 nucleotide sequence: TGTGCCAGCCTAGGACATCTGGATCAGCCCCAGCATTTT.

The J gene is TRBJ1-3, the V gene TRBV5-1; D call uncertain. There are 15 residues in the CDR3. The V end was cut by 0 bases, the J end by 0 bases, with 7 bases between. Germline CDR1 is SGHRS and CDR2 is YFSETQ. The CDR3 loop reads CASSLGAGSGNTIYF. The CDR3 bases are TGCGCCAGCAGCTTGGGGGCAGGCTCTGGAAACACCATATATTTT.

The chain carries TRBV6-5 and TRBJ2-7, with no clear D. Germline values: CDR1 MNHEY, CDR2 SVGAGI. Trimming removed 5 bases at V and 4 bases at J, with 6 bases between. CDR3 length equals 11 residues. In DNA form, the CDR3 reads TGTGCCAGCAGTCAACTATACGAGCAGTACTTC. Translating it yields CASSQLYEQYF.

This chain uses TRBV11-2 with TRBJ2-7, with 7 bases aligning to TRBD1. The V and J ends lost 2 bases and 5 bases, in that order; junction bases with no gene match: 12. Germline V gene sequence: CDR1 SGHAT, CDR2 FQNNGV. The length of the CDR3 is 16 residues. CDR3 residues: CASSLLSTGSIDEQYF. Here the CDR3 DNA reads TGTGCCAGCAGCTTATTGTCGACAGGGAGTATCGACGAGCAGTACTTC.

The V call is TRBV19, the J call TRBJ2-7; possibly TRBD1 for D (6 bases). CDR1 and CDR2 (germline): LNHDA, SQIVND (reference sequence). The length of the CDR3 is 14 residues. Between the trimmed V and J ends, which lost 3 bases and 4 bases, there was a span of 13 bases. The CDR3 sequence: CASSMSGTLYEQYF. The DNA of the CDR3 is TGTGCCAGTAGTATGTCCGGGACACTTTACGAGCAGTACTTC.

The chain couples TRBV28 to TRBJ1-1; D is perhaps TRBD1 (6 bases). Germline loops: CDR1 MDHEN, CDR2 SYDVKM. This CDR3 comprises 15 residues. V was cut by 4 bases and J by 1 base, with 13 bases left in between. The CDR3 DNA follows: TGTGCCAGCAGTTCCCCGGGCAGGGGGAACACTGAAGCTTTCTTT. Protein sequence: CASSSPGRGNTEAFF.